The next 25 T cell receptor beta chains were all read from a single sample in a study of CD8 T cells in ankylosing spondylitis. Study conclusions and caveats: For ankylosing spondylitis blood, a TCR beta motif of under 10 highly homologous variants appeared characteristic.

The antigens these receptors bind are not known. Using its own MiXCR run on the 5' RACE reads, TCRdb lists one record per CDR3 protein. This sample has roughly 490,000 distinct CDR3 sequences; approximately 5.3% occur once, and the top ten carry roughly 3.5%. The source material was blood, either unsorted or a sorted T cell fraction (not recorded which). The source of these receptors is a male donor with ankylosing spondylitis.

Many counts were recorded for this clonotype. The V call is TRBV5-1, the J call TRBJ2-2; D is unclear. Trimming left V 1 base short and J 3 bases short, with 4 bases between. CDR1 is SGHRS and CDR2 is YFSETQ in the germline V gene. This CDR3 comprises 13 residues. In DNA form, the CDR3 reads TGCGCCAGCAGCTTGTTCTACACCGGGGAGCTGTTTTTT. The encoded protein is CASSLFYTGELFF.

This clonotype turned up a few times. CDR3 residues: CATSREQGTGANVLTF. In DNA, the CDR3 is TGTGCCACCAGCAGGGAACAGGGAACTGGGGCCAACGTCCTGACTTTC. The J gene is TRBJ2-6, the V gene TRBV15, with a possible D match to TRBD1 (6 bases). Germline V gene data show CDR1 as LNHNV and CDR2 as YYDKDF (reference sequence). The CDR3 runs to 16 residues. V was trimmed by 3 bases and J by 2 bases, leaving 11 bases between them. The whole variable domain, filled in from reference TRBV15 and TRBJ2-6, reads DAMVIQNPRYQVTQFGKPVTLSCSQTLNHNVMYWYQQKSSQAPKLLFHYYDKDFNNEADTPDNFQSRRPNTSFCFLDIRSPGLGDTAMYLCATSREQGTGANVLTFGAGSRLTVL.

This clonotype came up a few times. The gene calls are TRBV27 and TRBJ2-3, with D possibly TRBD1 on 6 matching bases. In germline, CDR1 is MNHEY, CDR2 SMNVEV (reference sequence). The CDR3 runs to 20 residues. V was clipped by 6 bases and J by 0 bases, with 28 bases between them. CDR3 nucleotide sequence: TGTGCCAGCAGCCCCCCCGGGACAAGGGGGAATCGGGCTAGCACAGATACGCAGTATTTT. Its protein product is CASSPPGTRGNRASTDTQYF.

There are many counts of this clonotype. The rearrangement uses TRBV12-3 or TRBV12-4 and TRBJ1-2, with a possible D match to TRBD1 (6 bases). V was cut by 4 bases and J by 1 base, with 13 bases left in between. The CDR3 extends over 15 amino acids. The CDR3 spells CASSWGGRGNYGYTF. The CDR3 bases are TGTGCCAGCAGTTGGGGTGGCAGGGGTAACTATGGCTACACCTTC.

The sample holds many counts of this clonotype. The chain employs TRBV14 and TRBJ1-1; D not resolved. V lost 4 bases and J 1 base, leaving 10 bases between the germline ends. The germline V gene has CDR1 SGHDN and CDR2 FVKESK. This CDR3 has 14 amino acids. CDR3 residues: CASSRDFPNTEAFF. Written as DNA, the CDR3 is TGTGCCAGCAGCCGCGACTTCCCGAACACTGAAGCTTTCTTT.

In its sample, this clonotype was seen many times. The CDR3 region is CASSQDPVRVYNEQFF. Written as DNA, the CDR3 is TGTGCCAGCAGCCAAGACCCTGTCAGGGTTTACAATGAGCAGTTCTTC. V usage is TRBV4-2 and J usage is TRBJ2-1, with a weak D call TRBD1 (5 bases). CDR3 length: 16 amino acids. The ends were cut back, 0 bases at V and 4 bases at J, with 13 bases in the middle. From germline, CDR1 is LGHNA and CDR2 YNFKEQ.

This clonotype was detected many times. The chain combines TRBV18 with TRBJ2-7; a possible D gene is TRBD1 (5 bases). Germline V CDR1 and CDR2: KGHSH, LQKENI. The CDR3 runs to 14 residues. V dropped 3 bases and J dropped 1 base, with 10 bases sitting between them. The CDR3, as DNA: TGTGCCAGCTCACCCAACCAGGGTTCCTACGAGCAGTACTTC. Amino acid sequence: CASSPNQGSYEQYF. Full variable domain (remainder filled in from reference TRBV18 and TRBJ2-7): NAGVMQNPRHLVRRRGQEARLRCSPMKGHSHVYWYRQLPEEGLKFMVYLQKENIIDESGMPKERFSAEFPKEGPSILRIQQVVRGDSAAYFCASSPNQGSYEQYFGPGTRLTVT.

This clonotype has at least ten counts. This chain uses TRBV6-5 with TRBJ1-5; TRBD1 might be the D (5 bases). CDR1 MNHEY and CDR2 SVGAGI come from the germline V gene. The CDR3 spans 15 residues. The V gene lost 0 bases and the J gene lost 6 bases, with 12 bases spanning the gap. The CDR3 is CASSYSGIRGQPQHF. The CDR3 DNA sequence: TGTGCCAGCAGTTACTCCGGGATTAGGGGTCAGCCCCAGCATTTT.

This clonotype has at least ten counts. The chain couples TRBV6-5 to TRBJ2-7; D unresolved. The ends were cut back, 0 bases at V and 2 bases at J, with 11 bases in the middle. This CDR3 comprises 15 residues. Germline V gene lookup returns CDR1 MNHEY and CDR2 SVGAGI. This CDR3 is CASSYSRTGPYEQYF. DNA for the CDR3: TGTGCCAGCAGTTACTCGAGAACGGGTCCCTACGAGCAGTACTTC.

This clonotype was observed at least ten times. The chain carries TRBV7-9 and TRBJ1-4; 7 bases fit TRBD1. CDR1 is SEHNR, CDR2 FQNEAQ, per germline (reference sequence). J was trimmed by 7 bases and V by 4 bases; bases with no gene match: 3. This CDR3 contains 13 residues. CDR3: CASSSNRGEKLFF. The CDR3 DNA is TGTGCCAGCAGCTCAAACAGGGGTGAAAAACTGTTTTTT.

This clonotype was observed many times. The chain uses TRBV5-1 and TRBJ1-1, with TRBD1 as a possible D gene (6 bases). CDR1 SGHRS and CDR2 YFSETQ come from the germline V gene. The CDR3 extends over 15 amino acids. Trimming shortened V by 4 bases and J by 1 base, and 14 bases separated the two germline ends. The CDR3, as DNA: TGCGCCAGCAGCACAGGGTACGGGGAGAACACTGAAGCTTTCTTT. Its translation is CASSTGYGENTEAFF.

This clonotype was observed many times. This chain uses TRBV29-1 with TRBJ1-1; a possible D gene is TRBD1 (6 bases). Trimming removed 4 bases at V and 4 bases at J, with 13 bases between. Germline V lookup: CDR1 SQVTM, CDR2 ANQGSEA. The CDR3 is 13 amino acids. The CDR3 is CSVVAPRGTEAFF. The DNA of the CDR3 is TGCAGCGTTGTTGCCCCCAGGGGCACTGAAGCTTTCTTT.

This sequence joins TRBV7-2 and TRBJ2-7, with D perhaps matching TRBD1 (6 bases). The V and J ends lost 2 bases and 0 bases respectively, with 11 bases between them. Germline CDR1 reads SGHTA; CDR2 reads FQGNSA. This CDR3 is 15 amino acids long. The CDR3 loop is CASSLRAGASYEQYF. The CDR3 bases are TGTGCCAGCAGCTTAAGGGCAGGGGCCTCCTACGAGCAGTACTTC.

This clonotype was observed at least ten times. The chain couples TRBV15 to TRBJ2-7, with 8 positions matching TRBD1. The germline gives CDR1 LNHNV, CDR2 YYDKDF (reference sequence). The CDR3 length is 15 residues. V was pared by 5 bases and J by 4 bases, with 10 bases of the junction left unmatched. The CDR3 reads CATSPRQGKYYEQYF. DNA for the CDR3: TGTGCCACCAGCCCTCGACAGGGGAAGTATTACGAGCAGTACTTC.

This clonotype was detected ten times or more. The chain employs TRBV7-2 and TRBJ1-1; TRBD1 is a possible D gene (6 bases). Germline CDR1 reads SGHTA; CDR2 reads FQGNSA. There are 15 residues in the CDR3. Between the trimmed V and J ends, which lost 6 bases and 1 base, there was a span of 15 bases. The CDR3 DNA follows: TGTGCCAGCAGGTCACAGGGTTGGGGGAACACTGAAGCTTTCTTT. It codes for CASRSQGWGNTEAFF.

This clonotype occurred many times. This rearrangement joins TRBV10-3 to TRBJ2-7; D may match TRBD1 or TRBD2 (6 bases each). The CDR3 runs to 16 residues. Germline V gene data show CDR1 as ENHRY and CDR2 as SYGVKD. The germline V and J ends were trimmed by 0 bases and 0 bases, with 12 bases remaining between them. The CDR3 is CAISESRGDSSYEQYF. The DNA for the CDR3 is TGTGCCATCAGTGAGTCGAGGGGGGATAGCTCCTACGAGCAGTACTTC.

CDR3 protein: CASSSGQAIYGYTF. CDR3 nucleotides: TGTGCCAGCAGCTCTGGACAGGCGATCTATGGCTACACCTTC. The rearrangement uses TRBV5-5 and TRBJ1-2; TRBD1 matches at 7 bases. Germline V gives CDR1 SGHKS, CDR2 YYEKEE (reference sequence). V shed 3 bases and J 4 bases; nucleotides not matched to a gene: 6. The CDR3 is made up of 14 amino acids.

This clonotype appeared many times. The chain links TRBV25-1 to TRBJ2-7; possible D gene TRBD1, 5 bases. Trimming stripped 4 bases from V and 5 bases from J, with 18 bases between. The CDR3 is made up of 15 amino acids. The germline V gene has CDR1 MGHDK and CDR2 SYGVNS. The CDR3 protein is CASSATGASRHEQYF. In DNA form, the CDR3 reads TGTGCCAGCAGTGCCACAGGCGCCTCGAGACACGAGCAGTACTTC.

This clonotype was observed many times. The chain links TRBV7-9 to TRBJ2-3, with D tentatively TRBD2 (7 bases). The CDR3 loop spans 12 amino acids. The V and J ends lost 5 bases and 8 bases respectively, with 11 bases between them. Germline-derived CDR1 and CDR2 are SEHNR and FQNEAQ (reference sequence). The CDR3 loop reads CASSRGAATQYF. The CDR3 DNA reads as TGTGCCAGCAGCCGGGGGGCTGCTACGCAGTATTTT.

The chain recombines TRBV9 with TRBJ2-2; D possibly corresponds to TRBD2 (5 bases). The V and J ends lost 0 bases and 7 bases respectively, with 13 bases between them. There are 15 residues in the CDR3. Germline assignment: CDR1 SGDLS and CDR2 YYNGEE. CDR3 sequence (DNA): TGTGCCAGCAGCGTAGCCCTGCTAGCAAGCGGGGAGCTGTTTTTT. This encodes CASSVALLASGELFF.

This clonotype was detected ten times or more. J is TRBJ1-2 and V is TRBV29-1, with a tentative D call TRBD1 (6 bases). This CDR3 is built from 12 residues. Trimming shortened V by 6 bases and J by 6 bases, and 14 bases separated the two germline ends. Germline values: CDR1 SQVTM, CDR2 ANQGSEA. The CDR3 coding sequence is TGCAGCGTCAAAACAGGGAACGATGGCTACACCTTC. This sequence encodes CSVKTGNDGYTF.

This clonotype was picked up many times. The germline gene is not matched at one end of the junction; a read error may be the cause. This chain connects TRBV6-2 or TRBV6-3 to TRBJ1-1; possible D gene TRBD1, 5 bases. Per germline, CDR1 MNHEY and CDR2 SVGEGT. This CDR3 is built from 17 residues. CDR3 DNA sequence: TGTGCCAGCACTTACAGGCAATTTGGACACATGAACACTGAAGCTTTCTTT. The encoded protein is CASTYRQFGHMNTEAFF.

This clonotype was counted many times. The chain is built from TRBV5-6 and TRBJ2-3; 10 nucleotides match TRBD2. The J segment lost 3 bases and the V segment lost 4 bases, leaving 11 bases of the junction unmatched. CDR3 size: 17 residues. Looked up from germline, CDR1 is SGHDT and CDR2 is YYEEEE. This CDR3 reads CASSAIILAGETDTQYF. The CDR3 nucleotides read TGTGCCAGCAGCGCGATCATTCTAGCGGGGGAGACAGATACGCAGTATTTT.

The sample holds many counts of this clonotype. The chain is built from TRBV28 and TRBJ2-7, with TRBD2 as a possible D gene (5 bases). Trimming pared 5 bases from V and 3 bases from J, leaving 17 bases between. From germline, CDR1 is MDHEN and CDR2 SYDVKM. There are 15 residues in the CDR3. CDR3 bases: TGTGCCAGCAGTGGGTCCCTCGCGGGCCGCTACGAGCAGTACTTC. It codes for CASSGSLAGRYEQYF.

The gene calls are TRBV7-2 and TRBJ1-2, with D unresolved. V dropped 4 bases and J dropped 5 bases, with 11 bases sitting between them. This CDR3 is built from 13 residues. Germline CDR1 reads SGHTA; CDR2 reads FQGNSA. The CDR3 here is CASSYASGYGYTF. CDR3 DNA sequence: TGTGCCAGCAGCTATGCCTCGGGTTATGGCTACACCTTC.